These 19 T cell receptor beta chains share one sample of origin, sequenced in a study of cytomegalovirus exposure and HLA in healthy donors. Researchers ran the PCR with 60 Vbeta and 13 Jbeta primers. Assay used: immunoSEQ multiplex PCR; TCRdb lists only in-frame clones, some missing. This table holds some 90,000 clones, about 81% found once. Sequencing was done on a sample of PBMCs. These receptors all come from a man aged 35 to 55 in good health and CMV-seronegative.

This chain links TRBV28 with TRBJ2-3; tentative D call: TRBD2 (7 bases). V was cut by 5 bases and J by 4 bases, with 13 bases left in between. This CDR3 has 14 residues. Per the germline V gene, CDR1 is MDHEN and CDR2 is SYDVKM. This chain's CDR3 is CASSGGASPDTQYF. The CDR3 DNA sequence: TGTGCCAGCAGTGGGGGGGCCTCACCAGATACGCAGTATTTT.

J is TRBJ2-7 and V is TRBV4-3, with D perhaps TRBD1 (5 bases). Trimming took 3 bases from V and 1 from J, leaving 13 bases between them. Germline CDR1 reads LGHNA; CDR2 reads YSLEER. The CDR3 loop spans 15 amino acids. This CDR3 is CASSQSRQISYEQYF. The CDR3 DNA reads TGCGCCAGCAGCCAGAGTAGACAGATTTCCTACGAGCAGTACTTC.

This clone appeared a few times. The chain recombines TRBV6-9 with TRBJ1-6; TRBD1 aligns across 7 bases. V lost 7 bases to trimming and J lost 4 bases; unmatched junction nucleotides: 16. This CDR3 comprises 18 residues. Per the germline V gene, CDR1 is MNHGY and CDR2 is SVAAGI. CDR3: CASKLGVGRDSYNSPLHF. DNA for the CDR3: TGTGCCAGCAAACTGGGAGTAGGCCGGGACAGTTATAATTCACCCCTCCACTTT.

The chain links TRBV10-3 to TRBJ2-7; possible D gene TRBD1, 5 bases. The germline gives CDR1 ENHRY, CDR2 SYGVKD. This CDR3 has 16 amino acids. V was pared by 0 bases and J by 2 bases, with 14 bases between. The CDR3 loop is CAISESKGFRAYEQYF. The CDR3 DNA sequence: TGTGCCATCAGTGAGTCGAAGGGGTTTCGGGCCTACGAGCAGTACTTC.

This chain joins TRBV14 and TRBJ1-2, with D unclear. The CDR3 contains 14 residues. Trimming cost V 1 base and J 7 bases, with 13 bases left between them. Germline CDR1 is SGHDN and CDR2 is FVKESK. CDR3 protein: CASSQVGRSCGYTF. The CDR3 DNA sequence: TGTGCCAGCAGCCAAGTGGGCAGGTCATGTGGCTACACCTTC.

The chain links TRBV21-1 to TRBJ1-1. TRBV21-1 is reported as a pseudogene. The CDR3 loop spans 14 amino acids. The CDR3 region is CASTGGRRDTEAFF. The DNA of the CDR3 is TGTGCCAGCACCGGGGGTCGTCGGGACACTGAAGCTTTCTTT.

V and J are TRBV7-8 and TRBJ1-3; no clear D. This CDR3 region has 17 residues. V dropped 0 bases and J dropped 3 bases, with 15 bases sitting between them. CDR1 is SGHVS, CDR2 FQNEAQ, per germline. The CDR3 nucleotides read TGTGCCAGCAGCTTAGCGAAGGCAGGAAGAGTTGGAAACACCATATATTTT. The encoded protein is CASSLAKAGRVGNTIYF.

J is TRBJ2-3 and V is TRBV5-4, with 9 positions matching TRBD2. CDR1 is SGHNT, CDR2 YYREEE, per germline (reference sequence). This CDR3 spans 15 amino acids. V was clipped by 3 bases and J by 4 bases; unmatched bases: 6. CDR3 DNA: TGTGCCAGCAGCTCGGGTAGCGGGGGCCCAGATACGCAGTATTTT. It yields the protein CASSSGSGGPDTQYF.

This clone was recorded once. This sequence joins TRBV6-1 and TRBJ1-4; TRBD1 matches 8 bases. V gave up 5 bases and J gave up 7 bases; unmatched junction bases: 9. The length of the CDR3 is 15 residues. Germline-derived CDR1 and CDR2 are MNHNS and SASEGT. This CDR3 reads CASSTTGALLEKLFF. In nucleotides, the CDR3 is TGTGCCAGCAGTACGACAGGGGCTCTGCTTGAAAAACTGTTTTTT.

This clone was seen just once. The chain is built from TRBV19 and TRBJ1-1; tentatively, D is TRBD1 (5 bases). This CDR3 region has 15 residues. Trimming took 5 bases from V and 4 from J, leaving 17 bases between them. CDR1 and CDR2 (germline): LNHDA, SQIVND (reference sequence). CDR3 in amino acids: CASSAPAGLGTEAFF. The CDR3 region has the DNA TGTGCCAGTAGTGCCCCAGCGGGACTGGGCACTGAAGCTTTCTTT.

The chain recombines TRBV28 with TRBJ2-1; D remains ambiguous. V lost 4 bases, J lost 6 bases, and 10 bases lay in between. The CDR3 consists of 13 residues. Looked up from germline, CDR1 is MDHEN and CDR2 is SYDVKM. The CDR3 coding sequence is TGTGCCAGCAGTTCTAGGTTTATCAATGAGCAGTTCTTC. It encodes CASSSRFINEQFF.

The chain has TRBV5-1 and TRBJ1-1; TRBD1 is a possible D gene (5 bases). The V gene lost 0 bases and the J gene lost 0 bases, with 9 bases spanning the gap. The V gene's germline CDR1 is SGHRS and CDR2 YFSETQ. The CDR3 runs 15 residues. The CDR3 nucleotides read TGCGCCAGCAGCTTGGCTCCGGGGGTGAACACTGAAGCTTTCTTT. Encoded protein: CASSLAPGVNTEAFF. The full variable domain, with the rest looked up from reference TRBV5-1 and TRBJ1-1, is KAGVTQTPRYLIKTRGQQVTLSCSPISGHRSVSWYQQTPGQGLQFLFEYFSETQRNKGNFPGRFSGRQFSNSRSEMNVSTLELGDSALYLCASSLAPGVNTEAFFGQGTRLTVV.

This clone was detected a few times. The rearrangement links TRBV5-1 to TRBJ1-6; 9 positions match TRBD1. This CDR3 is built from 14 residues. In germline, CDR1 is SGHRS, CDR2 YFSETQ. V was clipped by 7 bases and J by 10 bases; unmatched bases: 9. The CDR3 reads CASSDRGERSPLHF. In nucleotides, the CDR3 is TGCGCCAGCTCGGACAGGGGAGAACGGTCACCCCTCCACTTT.

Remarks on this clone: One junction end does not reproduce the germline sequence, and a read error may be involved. CDR3 loop: CSSSFVPSGANVLTF. The CDR3 nucleotides are TGTTCCAGCAGCTTCGTTCCCTCTGGGGCCAACGTCCTGACTTTC. The rearrangement joins TRBV7-9 to TRBJ2-6; D call uncertain. Germline loops: CDR1 SEHNR, CDR2 FQNEAQ (reference sequence). The CDR3 contains 15 residues.

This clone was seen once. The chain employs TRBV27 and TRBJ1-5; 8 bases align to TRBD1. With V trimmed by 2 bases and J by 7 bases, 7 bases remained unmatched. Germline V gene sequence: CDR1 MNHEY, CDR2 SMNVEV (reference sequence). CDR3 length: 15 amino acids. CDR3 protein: CASSLVAGGSQPQHF. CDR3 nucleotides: TGTGCCAGCAGTTTAGTTGCAGGGGGCAGCCAGCCCCAGCATTTT.

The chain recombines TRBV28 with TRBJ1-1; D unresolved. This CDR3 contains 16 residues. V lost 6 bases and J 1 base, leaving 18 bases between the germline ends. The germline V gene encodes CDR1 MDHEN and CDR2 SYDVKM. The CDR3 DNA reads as TGTGCCAGCAGGGAACCAGGAACCGGCCCGAACACTGAAGCTTTCTTT. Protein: CASREPGTGPNTEAFF.

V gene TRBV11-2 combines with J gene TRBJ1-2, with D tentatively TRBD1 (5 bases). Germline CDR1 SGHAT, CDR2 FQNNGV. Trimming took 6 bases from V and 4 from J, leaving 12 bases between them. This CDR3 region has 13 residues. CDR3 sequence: CASSSTGPYGYTF. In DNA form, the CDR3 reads TGTGCCAGCAGTTCTACAGGACCCTATGGCTACACCTTC.

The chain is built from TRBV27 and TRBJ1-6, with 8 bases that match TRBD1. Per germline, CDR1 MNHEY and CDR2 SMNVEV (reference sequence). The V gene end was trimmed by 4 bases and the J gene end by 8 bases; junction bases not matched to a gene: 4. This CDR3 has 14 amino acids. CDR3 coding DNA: TGTGCCAGCAGTTCGACAGGGGTTTATTCACCCCTCCACTTT. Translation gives CASSSTGVYSPLHF.

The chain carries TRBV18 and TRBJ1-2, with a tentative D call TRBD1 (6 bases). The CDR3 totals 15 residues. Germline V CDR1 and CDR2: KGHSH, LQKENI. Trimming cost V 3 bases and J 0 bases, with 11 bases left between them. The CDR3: CASSPDRTSNYGYTF. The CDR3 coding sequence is TGTGCCAGCTCACCCGACAGGACATCTAACTATGGCTACACCTTC.